The text below deals with one TCR beta chain. Antigen unknown. Some clones are missing from TCRdb's copy, which holds only in-frame ones; the method was immunoSEQ multiplex PCR. The sample consists of about 93,000 clones, 91% of them appearing once. If patients had autoimmune disease history or systemic immunosuppression, they were excluded. These data belong to a study of OX40 agonist ivuxolimab in advanced cancers. Study summary: Prior therapy, whether anti-PD-1, anti-PD-L1 or anti-CTLA-4, was allowed, and roughly 40% had some. One patient with hepatocellular carcinoma and two with cutaneous melanoma, three in all, had partial responses.

General study findings and limits: In CD8+ T cells, expanded clones were on average more numerous than in CD4+.

The V gene's germline CDR1 is KGHSH and CDR2 LQKENI. After removal of 3 bases from V and 0 bases from J, the junction contained 0 bases not matched to a gene. The CDR3 has 14 residues. This sample comprised CD4+ or CD8+ T cells sorted from blood, obtained in a trial of the OX40 agonist ivuxolimab. This chain connects TRBV18 to TRBJ2-3; 7 bases match TRBD2. This receptor was taken from an adult with an advanced solid tumor such as melanoma, head and neck, liver or kidney cancer. CDR3 sequence: CASSPSGSTDTQYF. CDR3 DNA sequence: TGTGCCAGCTCACCTAGCGGGAGCACAGATACGCAGTATTTT.